A single sample gave rise to the 32 T cell receptor beta chains below, sequenced in a study of cytomegalovirus exposure and HLA in healthy donors (dated by TCRdb to the late 2010s). Library method: the immunoSEQ multiplex PCR assay. For the multiplex PCR, a mixture combining 60 forward primers for TCR Vbeta segments and 13 reverse primers for TCR Jbeta segments was used. TCRdb obtained this table from immuneACCESS and retained in-frame rearrangements with V and J assigned. These tables miss some clones; where compared with another copy, unresolved V genes account for less than half of the shortfall, and the remainder is unexplained. This sample is represented by 90,000 to 120,000 clones; around 82% of them were singletons. The ten most abundant clones make up about 4% of the sample. The sequencing input was PBMCs. These TCRs come from a woman aged 45 to 65 in good health and CMV-seropositive.

In nucleotides, the CDR3 is TGCGCCAGCAGCTCCCAAGGGTCAGCGGAGGCCTTCTCCTACGAGCAGTACTTC. Its protein product is CASSSQGSAEAFSYEQYF. V gene TRBV5-1 combines with J gene TRBJ2-7; possibly TRBD2 for D (5 bases). The V gene's germline CDR1 is SGHRS and CDR2 YFSETQ. The CDR3 length is 18 residues. Trimming shortened V by 3 bases and J by 0 bases, and 22 bases separated the two germline ends.

The chain joins TRBV29-1 to TRBJ1-3; D is undetermined. Germline loops: CDR1 SQVTM, CDR2 ANQGSEA. This CDR3 is built from 12 residues. The V and J ends lost 3 bases and 3 bases respectively, with 6 bases between them. This chain's CDR3 is CSVEGSGNTIYF. Written as DNA, the CDR3 is TGCAGCGTTGAGGGGAGTGGAAACACCATATATTTT.

This clone was recorded once. The chain uses TRBV27 and TRBJ1-1; D might be TRBD1 (6 bases). This CDR3 contains 13 residues. Per the germline V gene, CDR1 is MNHEY and CDR2 is SMNVEV (reference sequence). V was shortened by 10 bases and J by 2 bases, with 14 bases between the two germline ends. DNA of the CDR3: TGTGCCACCCGAGGGGGGGGCAACACTGAAGCTTTCTTT. This codes for CATRGGGNTEAFF.

V is TRBV19 and J is TRBJ2-7; 7 positions agree with TRBD2. This CDR3 has 15 residues. Trimming removed 0 bases from V and 3 bases from J; junction bases left unmatched: 5. CDR1 LNHDA and CDR2 SQIVND come from the germline V gene (reference sequence). As DNA, the CDR3 is TGTGCCAGTAGTATAGATGTTGGGAGGGGCTACGAGCAGTACTTC. Translation: CASSIDVGRGYEQYF.

This chain connects TRBV27 to TRBJ2-3, with D tentatively TRBD2 (5 bases). The germline V gene encodes CDR1 MNHEY and CDR2 SMNVEV (reference sequence). The length of the CDR3 is 14 residues. Trimming took off 4 bases at V and 2 bases at J, with 10 bases between the two ends. For the CDR3, the DNA is TGTGCCAGCAGTTCCAGCGGTTCCACAGATACGCAGTATTTT. Translation gives CASSSSGSTDTQYF.

This sequence joins TRBV7-6 and TRBJ2-7; D might be TRBD1 (6 bases). The V end lost 1 base, the J end lost 3 bases, and 16 bases lay between the germline ends. CDR1 and CDR2 from the germline V gene are SGHVS and FNYEAQ. The length of the CDR3 is 16 residues. The CDR3: CASSLGGRGQIYEQYF. The CDR3 coding sequence is TGTGCCAGCAGCTTAGGCGGTCGCGGACAGATCTACGAGCAGTACTTC.

This chain connects TRBV7-9 to TRBJ1-4; D gene ambiguous. CDR1 is SEHNR, CDR2 FQNEAQ, per germline (reference sequence). Trimming took off 6 bases at V and 0 bases at J, with 14 bases between the two ends. The CDR3 is 16 residues long. The CDR3 DNA follows: TGTGCCAGCAGTCCTCTCGGCGGATCAACTAATGAAAAACTGTTTTTT. Amino acids: CASSPLGGSTNEKLFF. The full variable domain, its missing parts supplied by reference TRBV7-9 and TRBJ1-4, is DTGVSQNPRHKITKRGQNVTFRCDPISEHNRLYWYRQTLGQGPEFLTYFQNEAQLEKSRLLSDRFSAERPKGSFSTLEIQRTEQGDSAMYLCASSPLGGSTNEKLFFGSGTQLSVL.

This clone was detected once. The V and J genes are TRBV30 and TRBJ2-7; no clear D gene. The CDR3 extends over 13 amino acids. With 4 bases removed from V and 4 bases from J, the gap between germline ends came to 14 bases. From germline, CDR1 is GTSNPN and CDR2 SVGIG (reference sequence). CDR3 in amino acids: CAWTRPLGYEQYF. DNA of the CDR3: TGTGCCTGGACGAGGCCCCTCGGGTACGAGCAGTACTTC. Full variable domain (outside the CDR3, taken from reference TRBV30 and TRBJ2-7): SQTIHQWPATLVQPVGSPLSLECTVEGTSNPNLYWYRQAAGRGLQLLFYSVGIGQISSEVPQNLSASRPQDRQFILSSKKLLLSDSGFYLCAWTRPLGYEQYFGPGTRLTVT.

The chain recombines TRBV7-8 with TRBJ2-7; D ambiguous. Looked up from germline, CDR1 is SGHVS and CDR2 is FQNEAQ. V was cut by 5 bases and J by 4 bases, with 12 bases left in between. The CDR3 covers 13 residues. CDR3 sequence (DNA): TGTGCCAGCAGCCTCAGGATCCAATACGAGCAGTACTTC. Translation gives CASSLRIQYEQYF.

The rearrangement joins TRBV5-4 to TRBJ2-1; TRBD1 aligns across 9 bases. CDR1 is SGHNT, CDR2 YYREEE, per germline (reference sequence). V dropped 3 bases and J dropped 12; count of bases not matched to a gene: 7. The CDR3 totals 13 residues. The CDR3 sequence is CASSSGTGNMQFF. As DNA, the CDR3 is TGTGCCAGCAGCTCGGGGACAGGGAATATGCAGTTCTTC. The entire variable domain, with the rest obtained from reference TRBV5-4 and TRBJ2-1, is as follows: ETGVTQSPTHLIKTRGQQVTLRCSSQSGHNTVSWYQQALGQGPQFIFQYYREEENGRGNFPPRFSGLQFPNYSSELNVNALELDDSALYLCASSSGTGNMQFFGPGTRLTVL.

The V call is TRBV6-5, the J call TRBJ1-2; TRBD1 matches 7 bases. The CDR3 runs to 15 residues. Germline V CDR1 and CDR2: MNHEY, SVGAGI. The junction had 9 bases not matched to a gene; V was cut back by 5 bases and J by 3 bases. The CDR3 nucleotides are TGTGCCAGCAGTCTGCTTCAGACAGGGCACTATGGCTACACCTTC. Translating it yields CASSLLQTGHYGYTF.

V gene TRBV12-5 combines with J gene TRBJ2-7; tentatively, D is TRBD2 (5 bases). Trimming stripped 1 base from V and 2 bases from J, with 6 bases between. CDR1 is LGHNT and CDR2 is FRNRAP in the germline V gene. This CDR3 spans 13 amino acids. The chain's CDR3 is CASGLERTYEQYF. The CDR3 nucleotides read TGTGCTAGTGGTTTGGAGCGGACCTACGAGCAGTACTTC.

The CDR3 here is CASRPPGTRTHQPQHF. The CDR3 nucleotides are TGTGCCAGCAGGCCCCCCGGGACACGAACCCATCAGCCCCAGCATTTT. This rearrangement joins TRBV2 to TRBJ1-5; D may be TRBD1 (6 bases). The V end was cut by 6 bases, the J end by 5 bases, with 20 bases between. Per germline, CDR1 SNHLY and CDR2 FYNNEI. The CDR3 contains 16 residues.

This chain joins TRBV11-2 and TRBJ2-3, with 9 bases identical to TRBD2. The length of the CDR3 is 14 residues. The V and J ends lost 8 bases and 2 bases, in that order; junction bases with no gene match: 5. Germline V gene sequence: CDR1 SGHAT, CDR2 FQNNGV. The CDR3 DNA reads as TGTGCCAGCGAGCGGGGGGTTAACACAGATACGCAGTATTTT. Translated: CASERGVNTDTQYF. The full variable domain, its missing parts supplied by reference TRBV11-2 and TRBJ2-3, is EAGVAQSPRYKIIEKRQSVAFWCNPISGHATLYWYQQILGQGPKLLIQFQNNGVVDDSQLPKDRFSAERLKGVDSTLKIQPAKLEDSAVYLCASERGVNTDTQYFGPGTRLTVL.

The V gene is TRBV30, the J gene TRBJ1-2; 9 bases agree with TRBD1. Losses at the gene ends were 7 bases for V and 8 bases for J; bases not matched to a gene: 8. CDR3 length: 12 amino acids. Germline loops: CDR1 GTSNPN, CDR2 SVGIG (reference sequence). The CDR3 nucleotides are TGTGCCTCGGGGACAGGGCAGGGAGGCTACACCTTC. Translation gives CASGTGQGGYTF.

This chain joins TRBV27 and TRBJ2-3, with TRBD2 identical over 11 bases. Germline assignment: CDR1 MNHEY and CDR2 SMNVEV (reference sequence). After removal of 4 bases from V and 7 bases from J, the junction contained 13 bases not matched to a gene. The CDR3 spans 17 residues. CDR3: CASSSPHTSGGIHTQYF. The CDR3 nucleotides are TGTGCCAGCAGTTCCCCCCACACTAGCGGGGGAATCCATACGCAGTATTTT.

The rearrangement links TRBV21-1 to TRBJ1-5; the D segment call TRBD1 is taken from the table without a DNA check. TRBV21-1 is recorded as a pseudogene. The CDR3 is made up of 15 amino acids. The CDR3 bases are TGTGCCAGCAGCGAAGACGACAGGTGGGGTCAGCCCCAGCATTTT. This sequence encodes CASSEDDRWGQPQHF.

The chain's CDR3 is CASSLGTSGRPYNEQFF. For the CDR3, the DNA is TGTGCCAGCAGCTTAGGAACTAGCGGGAGACCATACAATGAGCAGTTCTTC. This sequence joins TRBV5-5 and TRBJ2-1; 11 bases fit TRBD2. This CDR3 is built from 17 residues. V lost 2 bases and J lost 4; bases outside the gene matches: 8. Germline values: CDR1 SGHKS, CDR2 YYEKEE (reference sequence).

The rearrangement joins TRBV5-4 to TRBJ1-1, with D possibly matching TRBD1 (5 bases). This CDR3 is 17 amino acids long. V dropped 3 bases and J dropped 0 bases, with 18 bases sitting between them. Germline values: CDR1 SGHNT, CDR2 YYREEE (reference sequence). The CDR3 reads CASSSGRGRGVNTEAFF. As DNA, the CDR3 is TGTGCCAGCAGCTCGGGTCGGGGGAGAGGTGTGAACACTGAAGCTTTCTTT. Drawing the rest from reference TRBV5-4 and TRBJ1-1, the complete variable domain is ETGVTQSPTHLIKTRGQQVTLRCSSQSGHNTVSWYQQALGQGPQFIFQYYREEENGRGNFPPRFSGLQFPNYSSELNVNALELDDSALYLCASSSGRGRGVNTEAFFGQGTRLTVV.

The chain combines TRBV9 with TRBJ1-2; D possibly corresponds to TRBD1 (6 bases). The CDR3 covers 15 residues. V was shortened by 3 bases and J by 7 bases, with 19 bases between the two germline ends. Germline V gene lookup returns CDR1 SGDLS and CDR2 YYNGEE. CDR3 region: CASSADNGAGAGYTF. CDR3 coding DNA: TGTGCCAGCAGCGCCGACAATGGGGCGGGGGCTGGCTACACCTTC. Filled out from reference TRBV9 and TRBJ1-2, the complete variable domain reads DSGVTQTPKHLITATGQRVTLRCSPRSGDLSVYWYQQSLDQGLQFLIQYYNGEERAKGNILERFSAQQFPDLHSELNLSSLELGDSALYFCASSADNGAGAGYTFGSGTRLTVV.

The gene calls are TRBV27 and TRBJ1-2; 7 bases are shared with TRBD1. J was trimmed by 5 bases and V by 4 bases; bases with no gene match: 10. The CDR3 consists of 15 residues. Per germline, CDR1 MNHEY and CDR2 SMNVEV (reference sequence). DNA of the CDR3: TGTGCCAGCAGTTGGACAGGCCTTCGAGGATATGGCTACACCTTC. Translated, it gives CASSWTGLRGYGYTF.

The rearrangement uses TRBV5-1 and TRBJ2-1; perhaps TRBD1 as D (6 bases). Per germline, CDR1 SGHRS and CDR2 YFSETQ. CDR3 length: 14 amino acids. Trimming shortened V by 4 bases and J by 2 bases, and 10 bases separated the two germline ends. DNA of the CDR3: TGCGCCAGCAGCCCCGACAGGCCCTACAATGAGCAGTTCTTC. Protein sequence: CASSPDRPYNEQFF.

This clone was counted between two and nine times. This rearrangement joins TRBV2 to TRBJ2-1; perhaps TRBD1 as D (5 bases). There are 13 residues in the CDR3. Germline CDR1 SNHLY, CDR2 FYNNEI. The ends were cut back, 3 bases at V and 6 bases at J, with 9 bases in the middle. The CDR3 nucleotides read TGTGCCAGCAGTGAGTTTACAGGCAATGAGCAGTTCTTC. Residues: CASSEFTGNEQFF. Drawing the rest from reference TRBV2 and TRBJ2-1, the complete variable domain is EPEVTQTPSHQVTQMGQEVILRCVPISNHLYFYWYRQILGQKVEFLVSFYNNEISEKSEIFDDQFSVERPDGSNFTLKIRSTKLEDSAMYFCASSEFTGNEQFFGPGTRLTVL.

This chain links TRBV11-1 with TRBJ1-3; TRBD1 is a possible D gene (5 bases). V lost 4 bases and J lost 3, with 13 bases in between. Germline CDR1 reads SGHAT; CDR2 reads FQDESV (reference sequence). CDR3 size: 15 residues. DNA of the CDR3: TGTGCCAGCAGCTCCCTCGCGGGGGATGGAAACACCATATATTTT. Residues: CASSSLAGDGNTIYF.

This CDR3 is CASSPRGTGATNTEAFF. The CDR3 DNA reads TGCGCCAGCAGCCCCCGGGGGACAGGGGCGACGAACACTGAAGCTTTCTTT. This chain joins TRBV5-1 and TRBJ1-1; 10 positions match TRBD1. Germline V CDR1 and CDR2: SGHRS, YFSETQ. The trim removed 4 bases at V and 1 base at J, leaving 10 bases unmatched. This CDR3 contains 17 residues.

This sequence joins TRBV7-8 and TRBJ2-1; D is undetermined. The germline V and J ends were trimmed by 4 bases and 3 bases, with 4 bases remaining between them. The CDR3 has 12 amino acids. Germline V gives CDR1 SGHVS, CDR2 FQNEAQ. CDR3 sequence reads: CASSWSYNEQFF. The DNA for the CDR3 is TGTGCCAGCAGCTGGAGCTACAATGAGCAGTTCTTC.

The chain joins TRBV27 to TRBJ1-5; 8 nucleotides match TRBD1. The V and J ends lost 5 bases and 7 bases, in that order; junction bases with no gene match: 7. Germline V gene lookup returns CDR1 MNHEY and CDR2 SMNVEV (reference sequence). The length of the CDR3 is 14 residues. The DNA for the CDR3 is TGTGCCAGCAGTCCTGGACAGGGAAACCAGCCCCAGCATTTT. It is translated as CASSPGQGNQPQHF.

The chain combines TRBV6-5 with TRBJ1-2; tentatively, D is TRBD1 (5 bases). Trimming removed 5 bases from V and 7 bases from J, with 14 bases in between. Looked up from germline, CDR1 is MNHEY and CDR2 is SVGAGI. This CDR3 spans 13 amino acids. In DNA form, the CDR3 reads TGTGCCAGCAGTCAGGGACTTCAAGGTGGCTACACCTTC. Protein: CASSQGLQGGYTF.

The chain links TRBV7-9 to TRBJ1-6; D is unclear. The CDR3 runs 15 residues. Trimming cost V 5 bases and J 6 bases, with 14 bases left between them. Germline-derived CDR1 and CDR2 are SEHNR and FQNEAQ (reference sequence). The CDR3 DNA reads TGTGCCAGCAGCCCTCCGGGAATCTCTAATTCACCCCTCCACTTT. The encoded protein is CASSPPGISNSPLHF.

V usage is TRBV15 and J usage is TRBJ1-2; 11 bases are shared with TRBD1. This CDR3 region has 15 residues. The V gene end was trimmed by 1 base and the J gene end by 6 bases; junction bases not matched to a gene: 4. Germline V gene data show CDR1 as LNHNV and CDR2 as YYDKDF (reference sequence). The DNA of the CDR3 is TGTGCCACCAGCAGAGGAGGGACAGGGGGGGATGGCTACACCTTC. Amino acids: CATSRGGTGGDGYTF. The full variable domain, rest sourced from reference TRBV15 and TRBJ1-2, is DAMVIQNPRYQVTQFGKPVTLSCSQTLNHNVMYWYQQKSSQAPKLLFHYYDKDFNNEADTPDNFQSRRPNTSFCFLDIRSPGLGDTAMYLCATSRGGTGGDGYTFGSGTRLTVV.

V usage is TRBV4-1 and J usage is TRBJ2-7; 11 bases map to TRBD2. After removal of 1 base from V and 2 bases from J, the junction contained 7 bases not matched to a gene. CDR1 is MGHRA and CDR2 is YSYEKL in the germline V gene. This CDR3 comprises 17 residues. CDR3 DNA sequence: TGCGCCAGCAGCCAAGGTACCGGTAGCGGGAGGGCCTACGAGCAGTACTTC. This sequence encodes CASSQGTGSGRAYEQYF.

This sequence joins TRBV5-1 and TRBJ2-5, with D uncertain. The germline gives CDR1 SGHRS, CDR2 YFSETQ. This CDR3 region has 15 residues. Trimming took off 1 base at V and 4 bases at J, with 14 bases between the two ends. CDR3 nucleotides: TGCGCCAGCAGCTTGTGGCTAGGAGAAGGAGAGACCCAGTACTTC. This gives the protein CASSLWLGEGETQYF.